The present TCR beta chain was sequenced within a study of T cells in Graves' hyperthyroidism and ophthalmopathy. Researchers took RNA transcripts and amplified the TCR beta CDR3 regions from them. HTBI primers drove first-round RT-PCR of the TCR CDR3. From the multiplex PCR reads, TCRdb called clonotypes with MiXCR, one entry per CDR3 protein. This sample carries under 400,000 distinct CDR3 sequences, roughly 15% of them seen once, and the ten largest clones take roughly 19%. The CDR3 contains 15 residues. Germline V lookup: CDR1 MGHDK, CDR2 SYGVNS. V lost 3 bases, J lost 1 base, and 10 bases lay in between. Patients with uncontrolled infections, other autoimmune diseases, pregnancy or lactation were excluded.

This clonotype was obtained from a woman aged 55-70 years with Graves' ophthalmopathy. Sequencing used blood. The chain employs TRBV25-1 and TRBJ2-4; perhaps TRBD2 as D (6 bases). The CDR3 DNA reads TGTGCCAGCAGTGAGAAGGGACTTGCCAAAAACATTCAGTACTTC. Encoded protein: CASSEKGLAKNIQYF.